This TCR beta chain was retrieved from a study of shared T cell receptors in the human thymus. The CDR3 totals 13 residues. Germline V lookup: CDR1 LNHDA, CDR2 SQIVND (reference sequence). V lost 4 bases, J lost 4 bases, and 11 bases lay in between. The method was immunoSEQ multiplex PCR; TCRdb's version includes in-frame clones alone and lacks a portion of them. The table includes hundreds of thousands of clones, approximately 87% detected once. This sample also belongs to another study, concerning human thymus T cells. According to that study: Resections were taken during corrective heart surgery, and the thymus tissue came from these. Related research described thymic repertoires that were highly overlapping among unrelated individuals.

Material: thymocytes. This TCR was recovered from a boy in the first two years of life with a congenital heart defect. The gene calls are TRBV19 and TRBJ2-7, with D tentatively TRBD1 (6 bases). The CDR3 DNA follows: TGTGCCAGTAGTACCGGACAGCTATACGAGCAGTACTTC. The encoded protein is CASSTGQLYEQYF. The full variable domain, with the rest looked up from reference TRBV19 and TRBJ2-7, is DGGITQSPKYLFRKEGQNVTLSCEQNLNHDAMYWYRQDPGQGLRLIYYSQIVNDFQKGDIAEGYSVSREKKESFPLTVTSAQKNPTAFYLCASSTGQLYEQYFGPGTRLTVT.